This record concerns one TCR beta chain sequence. V was shortened by 6 bases and J by 0 bases, with 17 bases between the two germline ends. Germline V gene sequence: CDR1 MDHEN, CDR2 SYDVKM. The CDR3 loop spans 16 amino acids. The record originates from a study of CD8 T cells in Susac syndrome. After extraction with the RNeasy kit, roughly 0.45 to 1 ug of the RNA was reverse transcribed using random hexamers. An immunoSEQ multiplex PCR generated amplified TCR beta CDR3 products spanning 54 Vbeta and 13 Jbeta. TCRdb re-called the immunoSEQ multiplex PCR reads through MiXCR, storing one row per CDR3 protein. The table shows about 100,000 distinct CDR3 sequences, with nearly 97% occurring only once.

The source is a human donor with Susac syndrome. Sequenced: CD8+ T cells from PBMCs. The chain has TRBV28 and TRBJ1-1; maybe TRBD1 (5 bases). The CDR3 loop reads CASSSTSGSLNTEAFF. The DNA for the CDR3 is TGTGCCAGCAGCTCAACATCAGGGAGCCTGAACACTGAAGCTTTCTTT.